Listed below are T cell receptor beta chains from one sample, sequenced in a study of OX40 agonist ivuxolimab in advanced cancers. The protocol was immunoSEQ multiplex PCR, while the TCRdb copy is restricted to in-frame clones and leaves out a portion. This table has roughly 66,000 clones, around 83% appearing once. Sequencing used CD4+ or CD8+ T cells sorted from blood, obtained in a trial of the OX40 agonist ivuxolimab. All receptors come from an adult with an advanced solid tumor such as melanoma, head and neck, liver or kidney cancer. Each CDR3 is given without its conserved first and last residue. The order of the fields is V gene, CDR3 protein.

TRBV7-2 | ASSLVGGGDTQY
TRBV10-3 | AIKREGGREQY
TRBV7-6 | ASSSHQGTYNEQF
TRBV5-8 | ASSPLGTAGFTGELF
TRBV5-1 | ASSPITSGRVTYEQY
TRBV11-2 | ASKMPGLAGGRGYEQY
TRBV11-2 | ASSLDQGAIYEQY
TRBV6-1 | ASSVSRNSGNTIY
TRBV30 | AWSPGPPEAF
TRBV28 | ASSLNPLAWSYNEQF
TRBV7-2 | ASSLGTREETQY
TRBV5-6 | ASSTSARVSNQPQH
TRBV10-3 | AISEPGLASWTSTDTQY
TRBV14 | ASSLLRTDTQY
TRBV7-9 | ASSPKLAGGQSDTQY
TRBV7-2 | ASSLVGGDEQY
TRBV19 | ASSSKGVGNQPQH
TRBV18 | ASSPSGYAQY
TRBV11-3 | ASSPASGSRTYNEQF
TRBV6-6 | ASSTYKGLGGELF
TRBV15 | ATSPRLAGVSGELF
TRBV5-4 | ASSLVVTGELF
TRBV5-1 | ASSPKDSSMNTEAF
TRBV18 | ASSPIRTAQETQY
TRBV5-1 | ASSVNLATQY
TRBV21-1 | ASSKEDAVRDRRHNEQF
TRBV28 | ASSLWTGANEKLF
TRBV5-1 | ASVRTPDGYNEQF
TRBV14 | ASSQDTNNEQF
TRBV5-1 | ASSQGGNLYNEQF
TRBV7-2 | ASSQSGGGNQPQH
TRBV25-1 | ASSPSGGHYGYT
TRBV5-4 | ASSGTGTGNEQY
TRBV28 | ASSLVGVWDEQY
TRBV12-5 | ASGTGTSGGGELF
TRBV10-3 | AAATNNEQF
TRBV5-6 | ASSLEILAGEGNEQF
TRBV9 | ASSVEAGLAGDVEQF
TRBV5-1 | ASRTSGTDTQY
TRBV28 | ASSIPPLTWRYEQY
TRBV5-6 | ASSLPASGSGETQY
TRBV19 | ASSIDRYRGTAGYQPQH
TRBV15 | ATSRDTSVLLDEQF
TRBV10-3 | ATARGESYEQY
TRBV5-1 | ASSLMDSGANVLT
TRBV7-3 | ASSFKAGQGTYEQY
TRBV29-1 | SVAVGGGTDTQY
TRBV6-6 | ASRDTYEQY
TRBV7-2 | ASSLDSGSASTDTQY
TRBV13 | ASSLFVGGTGANVLT